This entry concerns a single T cell receptor beta chain. Antigen specificity is unknown. CDR1 is SQVTM, CDR2 ANQGSEA, per germline. There are 14 residues in the CDR3. V shed 3 bases and J 10 bases; nucleotides not matched to a gene: 13. This specimen comes from a study of tumor-infiltrating lymphocytes in primary liver carcinoma. Study-wide findings and caveats: Tumors carried a top-250-clone fraction significantly exceeding that of blood (p = 0.039).

In addition to blood RNA drawn from unsorted whole blood, germline DNA was extracted. Starting material of 500 ng total RNA yielded TCR beta cDNA via a constant-region primer. Three nested multiplex PCR rounds, a slightly modified ARM-PCR method, built the TCR beta libraries. Forward primers for TRBV1-TRBV30 and a C-beta reverse primer served the first two PCR rounds, at 10 cycles each. MiXCR was run by TCRdb on the multiplex PCR reads, yielding one entry per CDR3 protein. The sample carries fewer than 350,000 distinct CDR3 sequences, around three fifths recorded once. This clonotype originated in a man aged 35-49 years with primary liver carcinoma and hepatitis B virus infection. Sequencing input: peripheral blood. The chain is built from TRBV29-1 and TRBJ2-3; 7 nucleotides agree with TRBD2. The CDR3: CSVDVGGPPDAQYF. CDR3 nucleotide sequence: TGCAGCGTTGATGTGGGAGGGCCCCCGGATGCGCAGTATTTT.